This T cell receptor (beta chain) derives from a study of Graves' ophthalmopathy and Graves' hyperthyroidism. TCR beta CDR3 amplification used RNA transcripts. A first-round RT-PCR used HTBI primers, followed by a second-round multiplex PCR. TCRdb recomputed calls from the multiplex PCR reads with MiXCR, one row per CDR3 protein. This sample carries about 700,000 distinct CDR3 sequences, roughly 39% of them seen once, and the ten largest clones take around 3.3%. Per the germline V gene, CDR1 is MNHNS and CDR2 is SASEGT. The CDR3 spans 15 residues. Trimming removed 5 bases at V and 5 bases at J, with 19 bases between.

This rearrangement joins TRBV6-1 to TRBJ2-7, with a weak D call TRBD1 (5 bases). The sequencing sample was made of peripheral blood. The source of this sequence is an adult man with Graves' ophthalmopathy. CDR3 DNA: TGTGCCAGCAGTTATGGAGAACAGGTTAAGGACGAGCAGTACTTC. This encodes CASSYGEQVKDEQYF.